Listed here are 27 T cell receptor beta chains from one sample, sequenced in a study of graft-versus-host responses after intestinal transplantation. Sequenced by immunoSEQ multiplex PCR; TCRdb stores in-frame clones only, minus some. The sample holds around 19,000 clones, around 33% seen once. The sequences come from alloreactive CD4+ T cells from a mixed lymphocyte reaction culture, collected before transplantation. Specified subset: CFSE-low proliferating T cells sorted from approximately 6-day pre-transplant mixed lymphocyte reaction (GvH or HvG direction). The receptor set was obtained from a human patient who was an organ donor for intestinal transplantation.

The sample holds a few counts of this clone. The rearrangement uses TRBV5-6 and TRBJ2-7; D not certain. The CDR3 runs to 14 residues. The V end was cut by 2 bases, the J end by 7 bases, with 16 bases between. Germline-derived CDR1 and CDR2 are SGHDT and YYEEEE. The CDR3 sequence: CASSFGAWQEEQYF. CDR3 coding DNA: TGTGCCAGCAGCTTTGGAGCCTGGCAAGAAGAGCAGTACTTC.

The rearrangement uses TRBV7-6 and TRBJ2-1; 8 bases map to TRBD2. The V segment lost 2 bases and the J segment 0 bases; nucleotides outside the gene matches: 0. The CDR3 has 15 amino acids. Germline assignment: CDR1 SGHVS and CDR2 FNYEAQ. CDR3 in amino acids: CASSLLAGSYNEQFF. DNA of the CDR3: TGTGCCAGCAGCTTACTAGCGGGCTCCTACAATGAGCAGTTCTTC. Full variable domain (remainder filled in from reference TRBV7-6 and TRBJ2-1): GAGVSQSPRYKVTKRGQDVALRCDPISGHVSLYWYRQALGQGPEFLTYFNYEAQQDKSGLPNDRFSAERPEGSISTLTIQRTEQRDSAMYRCASSLLAGSYNEQFFGPGTRLTVL.

This clone is medium-sized. The V gene is TRBV27, the J gene TRBJ2-7, with 8 bases aligning to TRBD2. CDR3 length: 15 amino acids. J gave up 4 bases and V 4 bases, and 9 bases lay outside the gene matches. Germline assignment: CDR1 MNHEY and CDR2 SMNVEV (reference sequence). DNA for the CDR3: TGTGCCAGCAGTTCCTCGCCGGGCGGGGGGTACGAGCAGTACTTC. Translation: CASSSSPGGGYEQYF.

This clone was observed a handful of times. The V and J genes are TRBV4-2 and TRBJ2-2; D uncertain. This CDR3 is 18 amino acids long. The V gene lost 0 bases and the J gene lost 3 bases, with 17 bases spanning the gap. Germline V gene lookup returns CDR1 LGHNA and CDR2 YNFKEQ. The CDR3, as DNA: TGTGCCAGCAGCCAAGATCTAGTCGGTTCGCCCTACACCGGGGAGCTGTTTTTT. This sequence encodes CASSQDLVGSPYTGELFF.

V usage is TRBV10-1 and J usage is TRBJ1-1, with 7 bases lining up with TRBD1. The CDR3 extends over 13 amino acids. The trim removed 4 bases at V and 10 bases at J, leaving 9 bases unmatched. From germline, CDR1 is WNHNN and CDR2 SYGVQD (reference sequence). CDR3 nucleotide sequence: TGCGCCAGCAGTGGACAGGGAACTCTCGGAGCTTTCTTT. It encodes CASSGQGTLGAFF.

This clone is medium-sized in the sample. The J gene is TRBJ2-7, the V gene TRBV6-1; maybe TRBD1 (6 bases). The V gene's germline CDR1 is MNHNS and CDR2 SASEGT. The length of the CDR3 is 13 residues. V dropped 4 bases and J dropped 3 bases, with 10 bases sitting between them. DNA for the CDR3: TGTGCCAGCAGTGTATACAGGGACTACGAGCAGTACTTC. Protein product: CASSVYRDYEQYF.

This clone occurred a few times. The chain is built from TRBV6-5 and TRBJ2-2; D is undetermined. The germline V gene encodes CDR1 MNHEY and CDR2 SVGAGI. Trimming left V 4 bases short and J 1 base short, with 4 bases between. This CDR3 contains 13 residues. DNA of the CDR3: TGTGCCAGCAGTTGGGTGAACACCGGGGAGCTGTTTTTT. Translation: CASSWVNTGELFF.

This clone was picked up a small number of times. The chain recombines TRBV6-6 with TRBJ1-5, with D uncertain. The CDR3 extends over 13 amino acids. CDR1 MNHNY and CDR2 SVGAGI come from the germline V gene (reference sequence). Trimming pared 0 bases from V and 5 bases from J, leaving 5 bases between. The CDR3 here is CASSYSGDQPQHF. In DNA, the CDR3 is TGTGCCAGCAGTTACTCTGGGGATCAGCCCCAGCATTTT.

The chain has TRBV6-4 and TRBJ1-2; 7 bases are shared with TRBD1. Germline CDR1 and CDR2: MRHNA and SNTAGT. This CDR3 spans 14 amino acids. V was pared by 5 bases and J by 7 bases, with 10 bases of the junction left unmatched. This CDR3 is CASSPFAGGTGYTF. The CDR3 DNA follows: TGTGCCAGCAGTCCCTTTGCAGGGGGAACTGGCTACACCTTC.

CDR3 residues: CASSIASGPSYEQYF. The CDR3 DNA reads TGTGCCAGCTCAATCGCTAGCGGGCCATCCTACGAGCAGTACTTC. The chain carries TRBV18 and TRBJ2-7, with 8 bases lining up with TRBD2. Germline CDR1 and CDR2: KGHSH and LQKENI. V was clipped by 5 bases and J by 1 base; unmatched bases: 7. The CDR3 runs to 15 residues.

This chain uses TRBV21-1 with TRBJ2-7; TRBD1 reflects the table's D call only, with no check against the DNA. TRBV21-1 has pseudogene status. There are 13 residues in the CDR3. As DNA, the CDR3 is TGTGCCAGCAGCCGGGACAACTCCTACGAGCAGTACTTC. Protein sequence: CASSRDNSYEQYF.

The sample holds one count of this clone. This sequence joins TRBV9 and TRBJ2-1, with D perhaps given as TRBD1 or TRBD2 (5 bases each). Germline CDR1 SGDLS, CDR2 YYNGEE. There are 16 residues in the CDR3. The ends were cut back, 3 bases at V and 3 bases at J, with 16 bases in the middle. The CDR3 here is CASSERSGTRYNEQFF. In nucleotides, the CDR3 is TGTGCCAGCAGCGAACGATCCGGGACCCGCTACAATGAGCAGTTCTTC.

This clone has a handful of counts. The rearrangement joins TRBV28 to TRBJ2-2, with TRBD1 matching over 7 bases. The germline gives CDR1 MDHEN, CDR2 SYDVKM. The length of the CDR3 is 14 residues. After removal of 7 bases from V and 0 bases from J, the junction contained 2 bases not matched to a gene. The CDR3 region is CASTGTANTGELFF. CDR3 DNA: TGTGCCAGCACGGGGACAGCGAACACCGGGGAGCTGTTTTTT.

The chain recombines TRBV25-1 with TRBJ2-3; 9 positions match TRBD2. The CDR3 has 18 amino acids. V shed 11 bases and J 1 base; nucleotides not matched to a gene: 19. Germline V gene lookup returns CDR1 MGHDK and CDR2 SYGVNS. The CDR3 DNA sequence: TGTGCCCGATTGCGGGCGCGGGAGGGCCCTCGTGGCACAGATACGCAGTATTTT. Translated: CARLRAREGPRGTDTQYF.

The chain has TRBV27 and TRBJ2-5; TRBD2 aligns across 7 bases. The germline V gene has CDR1 MNHEY and CDR2 SMNVEV (reference sequence). This CDR3 spans 14 amino acids. The J segment lost 0 bases and the V segment lost 3 bases, leaving 1 base of the junction unmatched. The CDR3 sequence is CASSFGGNQETQYF. The CDR3 bases are TGTGCCAGCAGTTTCGGGGGGAACCAAGAGACCCAGTACTTC.

This clone is medium-sized. The CDR3 spells CASSEPELAFTGELFF. DNA for the CDR3: TGCGCCAGCAGTGAGCCCGAACTAGCGTTCACCGGGGAGCTGTTTTTT. The chain couples TRBV10-2 to TRBJ2-2; 7 nucleotides line up with TRBD2. V dropped 2 bases and J dropped 4; count of bases not matched to a gene: 7. Germline V lookup: CDR1 WSHSY, CDR2 SAAADI. This CDR3 comprises 16 residues.

The chain couples TRBV7-2 to TRBJ1-2; TRBD1 agrees at 9 bases. Trimming removed 3 bases from V and 2 bases from J; junction bases left unmatched: 4. The CDR3 runs to 15 residues. Germline loops: CDR1 SGHTA, CDR2 FQGNSA. The CDR3 DNA reads TGTGCCAGCAGCTTTGGGACAGGGACGAACTATGGCTACACCTTC. This codes for CASSFGTGTNYGYTF.

The chain links TRBV6-6 to TRBJ2-5; D remains unclear. Looked up from germline, CDR1 is MNHNY and CDR2 is SVGAGI (reference sequence). V was pared by 2 bases and J by 3 bases, with 1 base between. CDR3 length equals 11 residues. CDR3 in amino acids: CASSYEETQYF. CDR3 DNA sequence: TGTGCCAGCAGTTACGAAGAGACCCAGTACTTC.

Judged by abundance, this clone is medium-sized (0.01 to 0.1%). V and J are TRBV5-1 and TRBJ2-2; 11 positions agree with TRBD2. The CDR3 consists of 15 residues. Per germline, CDR1 SGHRS and CDR2 YFSETQ. Trimming removed 5 bases from V and 5 bases from J; junction bases left unmatched: 5. The CDR3 DNA reads TGCGCCAGCAGGCCACTAGCGGGAGTAACCGGGGAGCTGTTTTTT. Encoded protein: CASRPLAGVTGELFF.

V usage is TRBV20-1 and J usage is TRBJ2-7; possible D gene TRBD2, 5 bases. The CDR3 covers 11 residues. Germline loops: CDR1 DFQATT, CDR2 SNEGSKA (reference sequence). Trimming removed 4 bases from V and 6 bases from J, with 10 bases in between. The CDR3 sequence is CSATLAGEQYF. The CDR3 bases are TGCAGTGCTACCCTGGCGGGCGAGCAGTACTTC.

Only a few counts were recorded for this clone. This chain joins TRBV6-6 and TRBJ2-3; D is uncertain. Trimming cost V 10 bases and J 1 base, with 15 bases left between them. CDR1 is MNHNY, CDR2 SVGAGI, per germline (reference sequence). The CDR3 extends over 14 amino acids. Written as DNA, the CDR3 is TGTGCCACTCACAGAGTTTCGGGCACAGATACGCAGTATTTT. Residues: CATHRVSGTDTQYF.

This clone was seen a handful of times. The chain has TRBV7-9 and TRBJ2-6; no firm D call. The ends were cut back, 5 bases at V and 2 bases at J, with 13 bases in the middle. Germline values: CDR1 SEHNR, CDR2 FQNEAQ (reference sequence). There are 16 residues in the CDR3. The CDR3 bases are TGTGCCAGCAGCCCCCTGGGGTTCACTGGGGCCAACGTCCTGACTTTC. Its translation is CASSPLGFTGANVLTF.

This chain connects TRBV30 to TRBJ2-5; TRBD2 matches 11 bases. The V segment lost 3 bases and the J segment 4 bases; nucleotides outside the gene matches: 7. Germline CDR1 reads GTSNPN; CDR2 reads SVGIG (reference sequence). The length of the CDR3 is 15 residues. CDR3 loop: CAWSIAGGSAETQYF. CDR3 nucleotides: TGTGCCTGGAGCATAGCGGGAGGGTCGGCAGAGACCCAGTACTTC. The variable domain in full, completed from reference TRBV30 and TRBJ2-5, reads SQTIHQWPATLVQPVGSPLSLECTVEGTSNPNLYWYRQAAGRGLQLLFYSVGIGQISSEVPQNLSASRPQDRQFILSSKKLLLSDSGFYLCAWSIAGGSAETQYFGPGTRLLVL.

This chain joins TRBV7-9 and TRBJ2-2, with 9 bases lining up with TRBD1. Germline CDR1 SEHNR, CDR2 FQNEAQ (reference sequence). Trimming at V came to 7 bases and at J to 2 bases, leaving 8 bases not matched to a gene. The CDR3 has 16 amino acids. DNA of the CDR3: TGTGCCAGCAAAGACACAGGGGGCGCAAACACCGGGGAGCTGTTTTTT. Encoded protein: CASKDTGGANTGELFF.

Only a few counts were recorded for this clone. The V call is TRBV5-1, the J call TRBJ1-1; D not resolved. Looked up from germline, CDR1 is SGHRS and CDR2 is YFSETQ. V was pared by 0 bases and J by 4 bases, with 10 bases between. The CDR3 is 14 amino acids. CDR3 bases: TGCGCCAGCAGCTTGGGACCGGTGAGCACTGAAGCTTTCTTT. This translates into CASSLGPVSTEAFF.

The chain employs TRBV28 and TRBJ2-3; D ambiguous. With 3 bases removed from V and 3 bases from J, the gap between germline ends came to 7 bases. There are 13 residues in the CDR3. The V gene's germline CDR1 is MDHEN and CDR2 SYDVKM. As DNA, the CDR3 is TGTGCCAGCAGTTTCCCCGGGACAGATACGCAGTATTTT. Translated, it gives CASSFPGTDTQYF.

The chain has TRBV28 and TRBJ2-1; the D gene could be TRBD1 or TRBD2 (5 bases each). CDR1 and CDR2 from the germline V gene are MDHEN and SYDVKM. The V end was cut by 7 bases, the J end by 9 bases, with 22 bases between. This CDR3 has 15 amino acids. CDR3 in amino acids: CASTRSGGGSGEQFF. CDR3 DNA: TGTGCCAGCACGAGGAGTGGGGGTGGGAGCGGTGAGCAGTTCTTC.